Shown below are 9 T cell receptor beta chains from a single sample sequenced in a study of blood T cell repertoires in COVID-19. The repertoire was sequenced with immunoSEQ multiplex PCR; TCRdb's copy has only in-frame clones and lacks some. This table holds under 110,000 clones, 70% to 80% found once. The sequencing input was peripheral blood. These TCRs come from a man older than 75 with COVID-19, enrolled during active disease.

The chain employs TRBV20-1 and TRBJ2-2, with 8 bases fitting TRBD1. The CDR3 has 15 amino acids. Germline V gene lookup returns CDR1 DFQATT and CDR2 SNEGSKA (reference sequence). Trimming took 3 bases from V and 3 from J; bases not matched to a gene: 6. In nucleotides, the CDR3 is TGCAGTGCTAGTCAGCAGGGGGCATACACCGGGGAGCTGTTTTTT. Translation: CSASQQGAYTGELFF.

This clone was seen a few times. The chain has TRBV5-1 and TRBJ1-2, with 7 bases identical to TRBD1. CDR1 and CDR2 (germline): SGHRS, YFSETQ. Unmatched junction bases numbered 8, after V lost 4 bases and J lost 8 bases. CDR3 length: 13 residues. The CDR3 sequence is CASSLGQSDGYTF. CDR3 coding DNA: TGCGCCAGCAGCCTGGGACAGAGTGACGGCTACACCTTC.

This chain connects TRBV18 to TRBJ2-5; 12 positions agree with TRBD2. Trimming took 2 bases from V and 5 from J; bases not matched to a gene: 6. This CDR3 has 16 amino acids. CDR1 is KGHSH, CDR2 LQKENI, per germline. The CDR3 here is CASSPTSGRNGETQYF. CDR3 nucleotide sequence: TGTGCCAGCTCACCAACTAGCGGGAGGAACGGGGAGACCCAGTACTTC.

The CDR3 DNA sequence: TGTGCCAGCAGCTTAGCCAGACTAGCGGGAGTAAACGAGCAGTACTTC. This gives the protein CASSLARLAGVNEQYF. V is TRBV11-2 and J is TRBJ2-7, with 12 bases lining up with TRBD2. The V and J ends lost 1 base and 5 bases, in that order; junction bases with no gene match: 6. Germline values: CDR1 SGHAT, CDR2 FQNNGV. This CDR3 comprises 16 residues.

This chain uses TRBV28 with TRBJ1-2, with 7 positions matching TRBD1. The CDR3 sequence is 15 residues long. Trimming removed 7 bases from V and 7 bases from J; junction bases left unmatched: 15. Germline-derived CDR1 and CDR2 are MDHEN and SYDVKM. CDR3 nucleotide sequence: TGTGCCAGCACCTCTCCGACAGGGAGTCGGGGTGGCTACACCTTC. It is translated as CASTSPTGSRGGYTF.

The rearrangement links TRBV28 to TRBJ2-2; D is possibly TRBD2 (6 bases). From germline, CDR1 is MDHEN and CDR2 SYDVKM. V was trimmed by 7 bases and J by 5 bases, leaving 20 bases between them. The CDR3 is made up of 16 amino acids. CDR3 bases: TGTGCCAGCATCACCTCCAGGAGGGAAGGGACCGGGGAGCTGTTTTTT. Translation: CASITSRREGTGELFF.

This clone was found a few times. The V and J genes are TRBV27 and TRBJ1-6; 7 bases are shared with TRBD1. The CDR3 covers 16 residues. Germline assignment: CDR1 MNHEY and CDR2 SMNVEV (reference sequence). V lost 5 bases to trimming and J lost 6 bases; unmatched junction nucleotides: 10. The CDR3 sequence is CASSPLRRGVNSPLHF. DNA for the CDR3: TGTGCCAGCAGTCCACTCCGCAGGGGGGTTAATTCACCCCTCCACTTT.

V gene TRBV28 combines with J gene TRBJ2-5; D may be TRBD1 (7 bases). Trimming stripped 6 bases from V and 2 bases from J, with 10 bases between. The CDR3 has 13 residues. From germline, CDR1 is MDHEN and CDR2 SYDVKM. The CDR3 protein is CASRPGGQETQYF. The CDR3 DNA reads TGTGCCAGCAGGCCAGGGGGGCAAGAGACCCAGTACTTC.

In nucleotides, the CDR3 is TGTGCCAGCACCCTGGTGTTAGGACAGAGGGCCCCCCTCCACTTT. This encodes CASTLVLGQRAPLHF. The V call is TRBV5-5, the J call TRBJ1-6, with a weak D call TRBD1 (6 bases). In germline, CDR1 is SGHKS, CDR2 YYEKEE (reference sequence). This CDR3 comprises 15 residues. Trimming pared 6 bases from V and 13 bases from J, leaving 23 bases between.